This T cell receptor (beta chain) was identified in a study of blood T cell repertoires in COVID-19. Study-level information: Both acute and convalescent COVID-19 samples were obtained from the United States, Italy and Spain. From T cells, B-cell-depleted T cells, or PBMCs came the material, which was cDNA or gDNA.

Germline V gene data show CDR1 as MRHNA and CDR2 as SNTAGT. Unmatched junction bases numbered 1, after V lost 0 bases and J lost 2 bases. The CDR3 has 16 amino acids. Per the original data handling: Reference gene primers were amplified, and this amplification served to estimate nucleated cell counts. Here immunoSEQ multiplex PCR was the method, and the copy in TCRdb shows in-frame clones only, minus some. The V and J calls and clone size were taken over from that table, and D and trimming were inferred from the DNA. Seen here are 95,000 to 110,000 clones, about 90% observed once, and the top ten hold 6.2%.

V usage is TRBV6-4 and J usage is TRBJ2-3, with 11 positions matching TRBD2. The sequencing input was peripheral blood. The TCR sequence derives from a human donor in a cohort sampled during active COVID-19. DNA of the CDR3: TGTGCCAGCAGTGACTCTAGCGGGGGGGCCACAGATACGCAGTATTTT. Residues: CASSDSSGGATDTQYF.